Each of the 5 T cell receptor beta chains below was sequenced from the same sample in a study of blood T cell repertoires in COVID-19. Some clones are missing from TCRdb's copy, which holds only in-frame ones; the method was immunoSEQ multiplex PCR. This sample has 150,000 or so clones, with around 80% found just once. Sequenced: peripheral blood. These receptors originate from a human donor with acute or convalescent COVID-19. The donor label of this sample is uncertain.

The chain is built from TRBV19 and TRBJ1-2, with D perhaps matching TRBD1 (5 bases). CDR3 size: 13 residues. Germline CDR1 is LNHDA and CDR2 is SQIVND (reference sequence). V lost 5 bases, J lost 2 bases, and 9 bases lay in between. Here the CDR3 reads CASSQGRNYGYTF. CDR3 DNA: TGTGCCAGTAGTCAGGGCAGAAACTATGGCTACACCTTC.

This chain joins TRBV7-6 and TRBJ2-3, with D perhaps TRBD1 (6 bases). The V end lost 5 bases, the J end lost 9 bases, and 12 bases lay between the germline ends. In germline, CDR1 is SGHVS, CDR2 FNYEAQ. The CDR3 is 12 amino acids. The CDR3 spells CASSPDRLTQYF. DNA of the CDR3: TGTGCCAGCAGCCCCGACAGGCTGACGCAGTATTTT.

The V gene is TRBV9, the J gene TRBJ1-1; no reliable D call. Trimming stripped 3 bases from V and 0 bases from J, with 6 bases between. This CDR3 contains 13 residues. Germline V gives CDR1 SGDLS, CDR2 YYNGEE. The CDR3 nucleotides are TGTGCCAGCAGCGGACTAGTGAACACTGAAGCTTTCTTT. This translates into CASSGLVNTEAFF.

This sequence joins TRBV30 and TRBJ2-2; D gene ambiguous. Germline CDR1 reads GTSNPN; CDR2 reads SVGIG (reference sequence). CDR3 length: 15 residues. Trimming took off 3 bases at V and 4 bases at J, with 15 bases between the two ends. The CDR3 spells CAWRPRISGTGELFF. CDR3 in DNA: TGTGCCTGGAGACCGCGGATATCGGGCACCGGGGAGCTGTTTTTT.

The gene calls are TRBV19 and TRBJ2-3; tentative D call: TRBD1 (6 bases). CDR1 is LNHDA, CDR2 SQIVND, per germline (reference sequence). The V end lost 3 bases, the J end lost 8 bases, and 12 bases lay between the germline ends. The CDR3 sequence is 13 residues long. As DNA, the CDR3 is TGTGCCAGTAGTATTGGACAGTCAGGTACGCAGTATTTT. Its translation: CASSIGQSGTQYF.